This T cell receptor (beta chain) originates from a study of blood T cell repertoires in COVID-19. Sequenced by immunoSEQ multiplex PCR; TCRdb stores in-frame clones only, minus some. The data hold about 310,000 clones, with about nine tenths observed a single time. V lost 5 bases and J lost 6; bases outside the gene matches: 7. In germline, CDR1 is MGHDK, CDR2 SYGVNS. The length of the CDR3 is 15 residues. This chain joins TRBV25-1 and TRBJ1-6; 7 bases map to TRBD1. Sequencing input: PBMCs or T cells enriched from blood (not recorded which). The receptor comes from a woman aged 40-49 years who had recovered from COVID-19. CDR3: CASSTNRGGNSPLHF. As DNA, the CDR3 is TGTGCCAGCAGTACTAACAGGGGAGGTAATTCACCCCTCCACTTT. Variable domain in full (rest from reference TRBV25-1 and TRBJ1-6): EADIYQTPRYLVIGTGKKITLECSQTMGHDKMYWYQQDPGMELHLIHYSYGVNSTEKGDLSSESTVSRIRTEHFPLTLESARPSHTSQYLCASSTNRGGNSPLHFGNGTRLTVT.